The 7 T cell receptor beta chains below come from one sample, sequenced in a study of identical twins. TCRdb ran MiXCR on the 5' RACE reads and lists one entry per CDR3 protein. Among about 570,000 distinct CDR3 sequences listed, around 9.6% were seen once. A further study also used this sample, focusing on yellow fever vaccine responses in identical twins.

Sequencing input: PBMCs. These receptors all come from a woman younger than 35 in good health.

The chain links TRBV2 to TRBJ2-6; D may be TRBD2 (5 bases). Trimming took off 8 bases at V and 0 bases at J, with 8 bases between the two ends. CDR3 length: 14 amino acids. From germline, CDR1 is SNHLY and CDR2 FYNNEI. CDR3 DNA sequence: TGTGCCAGCCGGGATCGCTCTGGGGCCAACGTCCTGACTTTC. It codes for CASRDRSGANVLTF. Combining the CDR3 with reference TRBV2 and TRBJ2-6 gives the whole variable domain EPEVTQTPSHQVTQMGQEVILRCVPISNHLYFYWYRQILGQKVEFLVSFYNNEISEKSEIFDDQFSVERPDGSNFTLKIRSTKLEDSAMYFCASRDRSGANVLTFGAGSRLTVL.

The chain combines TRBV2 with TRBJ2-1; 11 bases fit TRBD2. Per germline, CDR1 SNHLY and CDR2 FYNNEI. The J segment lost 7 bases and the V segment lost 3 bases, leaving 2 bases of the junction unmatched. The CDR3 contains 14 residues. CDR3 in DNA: TGTGCCAGCAGTGATAGCGGGGGGGGAAATGAGCAGTTCTTC. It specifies CASSDSGGGNEQFF.

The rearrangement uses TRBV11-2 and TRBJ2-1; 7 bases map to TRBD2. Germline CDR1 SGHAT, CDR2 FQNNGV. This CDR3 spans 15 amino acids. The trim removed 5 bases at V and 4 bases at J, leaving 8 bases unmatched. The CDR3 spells CASSHRDYTYNEQFF. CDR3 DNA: TGTGCCAGCAGCCACCGGGACTACACATACAATGAGCAGTTCTTC. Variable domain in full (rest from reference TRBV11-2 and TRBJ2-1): EAGVAQSPRYKIIEKRQSVAFWCNPISGHATLYWYQQILGQGPKLLIQFQNNGVVDDSQLPKDRFSAERLKGVDSTLKIQPAKLEDSAVYLCASSHRDYTYNEQFFGPGTRLTVL.

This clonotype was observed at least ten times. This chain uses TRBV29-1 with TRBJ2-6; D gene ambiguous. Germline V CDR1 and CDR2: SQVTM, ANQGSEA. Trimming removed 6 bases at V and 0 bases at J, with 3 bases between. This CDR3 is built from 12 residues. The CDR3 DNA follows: TGCAGCGTAGCCTCTGGGGCCAACGTCCTGACTTTC. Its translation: CSVASGANVLTF.

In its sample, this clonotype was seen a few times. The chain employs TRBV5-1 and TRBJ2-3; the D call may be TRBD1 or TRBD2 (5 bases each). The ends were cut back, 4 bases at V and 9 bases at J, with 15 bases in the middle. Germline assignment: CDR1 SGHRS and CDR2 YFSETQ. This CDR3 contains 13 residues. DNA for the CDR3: TGCGCCAGCAGCCCGCGGACTGGGGCCACGCAGTATTTT. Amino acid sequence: CASSPRTGATQYF.

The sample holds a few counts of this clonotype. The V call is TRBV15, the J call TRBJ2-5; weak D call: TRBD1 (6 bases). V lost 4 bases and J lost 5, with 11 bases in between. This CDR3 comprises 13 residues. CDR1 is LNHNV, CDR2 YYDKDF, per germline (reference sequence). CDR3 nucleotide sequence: TGTGCCACCAGCATGGGGGCAGGGGAGACCCAGTACTTC. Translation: CATSMGAGETQYF.

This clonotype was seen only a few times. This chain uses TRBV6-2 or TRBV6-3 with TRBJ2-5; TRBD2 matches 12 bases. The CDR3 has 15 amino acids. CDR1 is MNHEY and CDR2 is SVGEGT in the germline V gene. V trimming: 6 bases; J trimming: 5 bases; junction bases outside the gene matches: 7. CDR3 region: CASSLQLAGGETQYF. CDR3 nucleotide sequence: TGTGCCAGCAGCCTCCAACTAGCGGGAGGTGAGACCCAGTACTTC.